What follows describes a single T cell receptor beta chain. Germline V gene data show CDR1 as LNHDA and CDR2 as SQIVND (reference sequence). This CDR3 contains 12 residues. Losses at the gene ends were 10 bases for V and 4 bases for J; bases not matched to a gene: 5. The method was immunoSEQ multiplex PCR; TCRdb's version includes in-frame clones alone and lacks a portion of them. The sample shows about 17,000 clones, about 80% of them seen only once. The sample originates from a study of PD-1 blockade in classical Hodgkin lymphoma. All the patients suffered relapse after autologous stem cell transplantation, and brentuximab vedotin exposure differed.

The sequences come from peripheral blood mononuclear cells (PBMCs), collected before the second cycle of nivolumab. This TCR came from a human donor with classical Hodgkin lymphoma. This chain links TRBV19 with TRBJ1-2; TRBD1 matches at 8 bases. The CDR3 DNA reads TGTGCCACCGAGGGGACAGGCTATGGCTACACCTTC. Amino acids: CATEGTGYGYTF.